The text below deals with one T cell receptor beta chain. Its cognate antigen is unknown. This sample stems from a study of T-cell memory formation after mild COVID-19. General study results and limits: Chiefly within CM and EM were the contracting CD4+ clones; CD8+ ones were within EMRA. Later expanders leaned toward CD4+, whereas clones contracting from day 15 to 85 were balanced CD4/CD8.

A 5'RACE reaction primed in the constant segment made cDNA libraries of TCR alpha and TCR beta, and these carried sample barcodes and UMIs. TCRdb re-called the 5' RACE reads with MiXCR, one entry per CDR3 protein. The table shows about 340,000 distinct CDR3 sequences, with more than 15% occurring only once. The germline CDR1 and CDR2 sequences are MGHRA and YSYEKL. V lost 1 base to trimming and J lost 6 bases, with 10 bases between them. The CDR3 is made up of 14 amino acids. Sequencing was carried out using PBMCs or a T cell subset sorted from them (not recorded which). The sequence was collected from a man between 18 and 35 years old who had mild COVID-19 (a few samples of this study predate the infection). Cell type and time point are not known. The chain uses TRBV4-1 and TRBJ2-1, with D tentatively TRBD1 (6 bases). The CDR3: CASSQAVGGNEQFF. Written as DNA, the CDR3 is TGCGCCAGCAGCCAAGCCGTAGGGGGCAATGAGCAGTTCTTC.